What follows describes a single T cell receptor beta chain. Its specificity is not known. This entry comes from a study of regulatory T cells in long-lasting Graves disease. Study-wide points: Favored usage of TRBV28, TRBJ1-2 and TRBJ2-5 was recorded in persistent disease.

CDR1 and CDR2 (germline): SEHNR, FQNEAQ (reference sequence). V lost 4 bases, J lost 0 bases, and 19 bases lay in between. The CDR3 contains 18 residues. Construction of the TCR beta libraries employed iRepertoire HTBI primers in conjunction with Arm-PCR of CDR3 regions. One entry per CDR3 protein, called by TCRdb with MiXCR from the multiplex PCR reads. Of 440,000 or so distinct CDR3 sequences listed, less than 20% are singletons. This sample's time point: newly diagnosed GD, antithyroid drugs for less than 3 months. The TCR library was prepared using RNA isolated from PBMCs. Patients met American Thyroid Association criteria for Graves' disease. These data were likewise used in another study, on T cells in Graves' hyperthyroidism and ophthalmopathy. As that study records: The majority of expanded thyroid clonotypes above 0.001 also appeared in blood.

The clonotype originates from a woman aged 25 to 39 with Graves disease. The chain carries TRBV7-9 and TRBJ1-3; D is undetermined. The sample in question was peripheral blood mononuclear cells (PBMCs), obtained at new diagnosis, from a patient treated with antithyroid drugs. The CDR3 region is CASSSYGLGFRSGNTIYF. The CDR3 bases are TGTGCCAGCAGCTCTTATGGCCTCGGGTTCCGCTCTGGAAACACCATATATTTT.